A single sample gave rise to the 32 T cell receptor beta chains below, sequenced in a study of T cells in Graves' hyperthyroidism and ophthalmopathy. Amplification yielded TCR beta CDR3 regions, with RNA transcripts as the source. A first-round RT-PCR of the TCR CDR3 used the HTBI primer set. TCRdb reanalysed the multiplex PCR reads using MiXCR and keeps one entry per CDR3 protein. The data show 300,000 or so distinct CDR3 sequences, approximately 15% seen once. Sequencing was done on a sample of blood. Receptors originate from a woman aged 55-70 years with Graves' ophthalmopathy.

This clonotype was detected once. The chain has TRBV28 and TRBJ2-3; the match to TRBD2 covers 12 bases. The CDR3 spans 14 residues. The V segment lost 8 bases and the J segment 5 bases; nucleotides outside the gene matches: 5. Germline CDR1 and CDR2: MDHEN and SYDVKM. CDR3 sequence (DNA): TGTGCCAGCCGACTAGCGGGAGAAGTAGATACGCAGTATTTT. This encodes CASRLAGEVDTQYF.

The chain joins TRBV4-3 to TRBJ1-3, with D unresolved. Germline V gene sequence: CDR1 LGHNA, CDR2 YSLEER. The CDR3 consists of 15 residues. Trimming stripped 1 base from V and 0 bases from J, with 7 bases between. CDR3 coding DNA: TGCGCCAGCAGCCAAGGGACCTACTCTGGAAACACCATATATTTT. Translation gives CASSQGTYSGNTIYF.

At least ten counts were recorded for this clonotype. The V gene is TRBV7-2, the J gene TRBJ2-5; D is perhaps TRBD1 (6 bases). This CDR3 has 16 amino acids. V dropped 1 base and J dropped 5 bases, with 17 bases sitting between them. Germline CDR1 reads SGHTA; CDR2 reads FQGNSA. CDR3 residues: CASSLVSARGEETQYF. CDR3 nucleotide sequence: TGTGCCAGCAGCTTAGTGTCAGCCAGGGGAGAGGAGACCCAGTACTTC.

This clonotype was detected ten times or more. This chain connects TRBV11-2 to TRBJ2-3; 10 bases match TRBD2. The J segment lost 5 bases and the V segment lost 5 bases, leaving 7 bases of the junction unmatched. Germline CDR1 reads SGHAT; CDR2 reads FQNNGV. CDR3 length: 15 residues. The DNA of the CDR3 is TGTGCCAGCAGCCCCCCTAGCGGGAGAGGAGATACGCAGTATTTT. This encodes CASSPPSGRGDTQYF. The whole variable domain, filled in from reference TRBV11-2 and TRBJ2-3, reads EAGVAQSPRYKIIEKRQSVAFWCNPISGHATLYWYQQILGQGPKLLIQFQNNGVVDDSQLPKDRFSAERLKGVDSTLKIQPAKLEDSAVYLCASSPPSGRGDTQYFGPGTRLTVL.

This clonotype was counted many times. This chain connects TRBV20-1 to TRBJ2-1, with 9 bases identical to TRBD1. V trimming: 1 base; J trimming: 2 bases; junction bases outside the gene matches: 6. CDR1 DFQATT and CDR2 SNEGSKA come from the germline V gene (reference sequence). The CDR3 is 16 residues long. The CDR3 loop reads CSARGGTGNAYNEQFF. CDR3 bases: TGCAGTGCTAGAGGCGGGACAGGGAATGCCTACAATGAGCAGTTCTTC.

This clonotype was picked up many times. This chain joins TRBV20-1 and TRBJ1-1, with D unclear. Germline CDR1 is DFQATT and CDR2 is SNEGSKA (reference sequence). Trimming stripped 3 bases from V and 1 base from J, with 12 bases between. The CDR3 sequence is 14 residues long. The chain's CDR3 is CSASSRKGNTEAFF. DNA for the CDR3: TGCAGTGCTAGTTCAAGGAAGGGGAACACTGAAGCTTTCTTT.

V gene TRBV2 combines with J gene TRBJ2-5; 9 bases fit TRBD2. CDR3 size: 15 residues. Germline values: CDR1 SNHLY, CDR2 FYNNEI. Trimming removed 6 bases from V and 2 bases from J; junction bases left unmatched: 7. The CDR3 is CASRSFAGGQETQYF. In DNA form, the CDR3 reads TGTGCCAGCAGATCCTTCGCGGGGGGGCAAGAGACCCAGTACTTC.

This clonotype was found many times. This chain uses TRBV5-1 with TRBJ2-3; 7 nucleotides agree with TRBD2. This CDR3 is 14 amino acids long. Losses at the gene ends were 4 bases for V and 0 bases for J; bases not matched to a gene: 2. Germline loops: CDR1 SGHRS, CDR2 YFSETQ. The CDR3 DNA reads TGCGCCAGCAGCCTAGCGGCTAGCACAGATACGCAGTATTTT. This translates into CASSLAASTDTQYF.

This clonotype was picked up many times. This sequence joins TRBV6-1 and TRBJ1-2, with 9 bases fitting TRBD1. Looked up from germline, CDR1 is MNHNS and CDR2 is SASEGT. The CDR3 extends over 14 amino acids. With 6 bases clipped from V and 7 bases from J, the junction kept 9 bases outside the gene matches. The CDR3 loop reads CASRMPDRGIGYTF. Written as DNA, the CDR3 is TGTGCCAGCAGGATGCCCGACAGGGGGATTGGCTACACCTTC.

This clonotype was detected ten times or more. This chain uses TRBV6-2 or TRBV6-3 with TRBJ2-6; D might be TRBD2 (5 bases). Germline CDR1 reads MNHEY; CDR2 reads SVGEGT. CDR3 length equals 15 residues. V was pared by 6 bases and J by 2 bases, with 11 bases between. The CDR3 sequence is CASSYPEAGANVLTF. For the CDR3, the DNA is TGTGCCAGCAGCTATCCGGAGGCTGGGGCCAACGTCCTGACTTTC.

This clonotype appeared many times. V usage is TRBV20-1 and J usage is TRBJ2-3, with TRBD1 as a possible D gene (5 bases). V was pared by 8 bases and J by 1 base, with 10 bases between. CDR3 length: 12 amino acids. Germline CDR1 and CDR2: DFQATT and SNEGSKA (reference sequence). CDR3 nucleotide sequence: TGCAGTTCCATGACAGGCACAGATACGCAGTATTTT. Amino acid sequence: CSSMTGTDTQYF.

This clonotype was seen repeatedly, ten times or more. The V gene is TRBV3-1, the J gene TRBJ2-7; the D gene is possibly TRBD1 (5 bases). CDR1 and CDR2 from the germline V gene are LGHDT and YNNKEL (reference sequence). The CDR3 contains 15 residues. The germline V and J ends were trimmed by 1 base and 0 bases, with 10 bases remaining between them. As DNA, the CDR3 is TGTGCCAGCAGCCAAGGTGTAGACAGCTCCTACGAGCAGTACTTC. It specifies CASSQGVDSSYEQYF.

This clonotype appeared many times. The chain combines TRBV3-1 with TRBJ2-1; perhaps TRBD1 as D (6 bases). CDR1 is LGHDT, CDR2 YNNKEL, per germline (reference sequence). Trimming shortened V by 4 bases and J by 2 bases, and 18 bases separated the two germline ends. The length of the CDR3 is 17 residues. This chain's CDR3 is CASSPQGTTGPYNEQFF. CDR3 nucleotides: TGTGCCAGCAGCCCACAGGGTACTACGGGACCCTACAATGAGCAGTTCTTC.

There are many counts of this clonotype. This rearrangement joins TRBV5-1 to TRBJ1-3; D call uncertain. V lost 6 bases and J lost 0, with 7 bases in between. There are 13 residues in the CDR3. Germline assignment: CDR1 SGHRS and CDR2 YFSETQ. This chain's CDR3 is CASTGNSGNTIYF. In DNA, the CDR3 is TGCGCCAGCACGGGGAACTCTGGAAACACCATATATTTT.

This clonotype was picked up many times. The chain is built from TRBV7-3 and TRBJ1-2; a weak D match, TRBD1 (6 bases). Germline CDR1 reads SGHTA; CDR2 reads FQGTGA. This CDR3 comprises 15 residues. Trimming removed 2 bases at V and 3 bases at J, with 13 bases between. In nucleotides, the CDR3 is TGTGCCAGCAGCTTACGGGGGCAGGGTGACTATGGCTACACCTTC. Its translation: CASSLRGQGDYGYTF.

This clonotype has only a few counts. V gene TRBV7-6 combines with J gene TRBJ2-7; no firm D call. The CDR3 extends over 14 amino acids. Germline V gives CDR1 SGHVS, CDR2 FNYEAQ. With 3 bases removed from V and 6 bases from J, the gap between germline ends came to 15 bases. The CDR3 region has the DNA TGTGCCAGCAGCTTGGTAGCTGGTCCCCGCGAGCAGTACTTC. It is translated as CASSLVAGPREQYF.

In its sample, this clonotype was seen many times. The chain combines TRBV7-2 with TRBJ1-2, with TRBD1 matching 9 bases. From germline, CDR1 is SGHTA and CDR2 FQGNSA. There are 13 residues in the CDR3. J lost 5 bases, V lost 4 bases, and 2 bases had no gene match. In DNA form, the CDR3 reads TGTGCCAGCAGCTGGGACAGGGAGTATGGCTACACCTTC. Encoded protein: CASSWDREYGYTF.

This clonotype was found many times. J is TRBJ2-1 and V is TRBV13; 9 nucleotides align to TRBD1. The length of the CDR3 is 15 residues. Trimming at V came to 1 base and at J to 6 bases, leaving 4 bases not matched to a gene. The germline V gene has CDR1 PRHDT and CDR2 FYEKMQ (reference sequence). The CDR3 is CASSLDRGRINEQFF. CDR3 sequence (DNA): TGTGCCAGCAGCTTAGACAGGGGGCGCATCAATGAGCAGTTCTTC.

This clonotype appeared many times. The V gene is TRBV29-1, the J gene TRBJ1-1, with a tentative D call TRBD1 (5 bases). Germline V gene data show CDR1 as SQVTM and CDR2 as ANQGSEA. This CDR3 is built from 15 residues. The germline V and J ends were trimmed by 3 bases and 4 bases, with 18 bases remaining between them. Written as DNA, the CDR3 is TGCAGCGTTGACTCGCTAGAAGGGGCTAGCACTGAAGCTTTCTTT. Translated: CSVDSLEGASTEAFF.

This clonotype was counted many times. The chain couples TRBV7-2 to TRBJ2-3, with TRBD1 as a possible D gene (5 bases). Looked up from germline, CDR1 is SGHTA and CDR2 is FQGNSA. The CDR3 runs 13 residues. Trimming took off 2 bases at V and 3 bases at J, with 6 bases between the two ends. The CDR3 sequence is CASSLQGTDTQYF. Written as DNA, the CDR3 is TGTGCCAGCAGCTTACAGGGAACAGATACGCAGTATTTT. The complete variable domain, with remaining parts taken from reference TRBV7-2 and TRBJ2-3, reads GAGVSQSPSNKVTEKGKDVELRCDPISGHTALYWYRQSLGQGLEFLIYFQGNSAPDKSGLPSDRFSAERTGGSVSTLTIQRTQQEDSAVYLCASSLQGTDTQYFGPGTRLTVL.

V and J are TRBV7-9 and TRBJ1-3, with D hard to call. Deletions cut 5 bases from V and 4 bases from J, with 9 bases between. Germline V gene sequence: CDR1 SEHNR, CDR2 FQNEAQ (reference sequence). This CDR3 spans 13 amino acids. Here the CDR3 reads CASSAYQGNTIYF. CDR3 nucleotide sequence: TGTGCCAGCAGCGCCTACCAGGGAAACACCATATATTTT.

This clonotype was counted at least ten times. The V gene is TRBV27, the J gene TRBJ1-5; TRBD1 matches 12 bases. Germline V gene sequence: CDR1 MNHEY, CDR2 SMNVEV (reference sequence). CDR3 length: 18 amino acids. Germline trimming cut 5 bases from V and 2 bases from J; bases unmatched to any gene: 10. CDR3 nucleotides: TGTGCCAGCAGTCACCGGGACAGGGGGCGGTTTCGCAATCAGCCCCAGCATTTT. This sequence encodes CASSHRDRGRFRNQPQHF.

This clonotype has a count of ten or more. This chain uses TRBV20-1 with TRBJ2-7, with TRBD1 matching 7 bases. CDR1 and CDR2 (germline): DFQATT, SNEGSKA (reference sequence). Trimming cost V 8 bases and J 0 bases; bases outside gene matches: 4. The CDR3 runs to 12 residues. CDR3 amino acids: CSYRGNSYEQYF. CDR3 nucleotide sequence: TGCAGTTACAGGGGAAACTCCTACGAGCAGTACTTC.

This clonotype was seen many times. The J gene is TRBJ2-3, the V gene TRBV5-1; TRBD1 or TRBD2 may be the D gene (5 bases each). CDR3 length equals 14 residues. The V gene's germline CDR1 is SGHRS and CDR2 YFSETQ. V was pared by 6 bases and J by 4 bases, with 15 bases between. The CDR3 sequence is CASTRDLASDTQYF. The CDR3 nucleotides are TGCGCCAGCACTAGGGACCTCGCCTCAGATACGCAGTATTTT.

This clonotype was recorded at least ten times. The chain combines TRBV5-1 with TRBJ2-3, with D unresolved. CDR3 length: 14 amino acids. In germline, CDR1 is SGHRS, CDR2 YFSETQ. Trimming cost V 0 bases and J 2 bases, with 7 bases left between them. CDR3 region: CASSLGSFTDTQYF. The CDR3 nucleotides are TGCGCCAGCAGCTTGGGCAGCTTCACAGATACGCAGTATTTT.

V and J are TRBV6-1 and TRBJ2-1, with D maybe TRBD1 (6 bases). Deletions cut 5 bases from V and 4 bases from J, with 15 bases between. This CDR3 has 15 residues. Per germline, CDR1 MNHNS and CDR2 SASEGT. CDR3 amino acids: CASSTGYGFYNEQFF. The CDR3 DNA sequence: TGTGCCAGCAGTACAGGGTACGGATTTTACAATGAGCAGTTCTTC.

This clonotype was observed a few times. This sequence joins TRBV19 and TRBJ2-2, with TRBD1 identical over 8 bases. The CDR3 consists of 14 residues. With 6 bases clipped from V and 6 bases from J, the junction kept 6 bases outside the gene matches. Germline V gene data show CDR1 as LNHDA and CDR2 as SQIVND (reference sequence). CDR3 loop: CASSPTGEAGELFF. The CDR3 DNA is TGTGCCAGTAGCCCGACAGGGGAGGCCGGGGAGCTGTTTTTT.

This clonotype was observed a handful of times. J is TRBJ2-2 and V is TRBV4-2; 7 nucleotides match TRBD2. This CDR3 is built from 16 residues. CDR1 LGHNA and CDR2 YNFKEQ come from the germline V gene. V lost 0 bases to trimming and J lost 3 bases; unmatched junction nucleotides: 4. The CDR3: CASSQDGLADTGELFF. The CDR3 DNA follows: TGTGCCAGCAGCCAAGACGGGCTAGCGGACACCGGGGAGCTGTTTTTT.

This clonotype was picked up many times. The chain recombines TRBV2 with TRBJ2-3; 7 bases are shared with TRBD1. CDR3 length: 13 amino acids. J was trimmed by 2 bases and V by 11 bases; bases with no gene match: 7. Germline CDR1 is SNHLY and CDR2 is FYNNEI. CDR3 loop: CAGMGQLTDTQYF. CDR3 coding DNA: TGTGCCGGAATGGGACAGCTCACAGATACGCAGTATTTT.

Many counts were recorded for this clonotype. The genes are TRBV20-1 and TRBJ1-6, with 7 bases that match TRBD1. The length of the CDR3 is 14 residues. Germline V gene sequence: CDR1 DFQATT, CDR2 SNEGSKA (reference sequence). The junction had 7 bases not matched to a gene; V was cut back by 4 bases and J by 7 bases. The CDR3 nucleotides read TGCAGTGCTACTTTACAGGGGAGGAATTCACCCCTCCACTTT. It specifies CSATLQGRNSPLHF.

This clonotype appeared a few times. V and J are TRBV5-1 and TRBJ2-2; D is possibly TRBD1 or TRBD2 (5 bases each). CDR1 and CDR2 from the germline V gene are SGHRS and YFSETQ. V lost 1 base and J lost 1, with 11 bases in between. CDR3 length equals 16 residues. Written as DNA, the CDR3 is TGCGCCAGCAGCTTGTGGGGGATAATGAACACCGGGGAGCTGTTTTTT. Its translation is CASSLWGIMNTGELFF.

This clonotype was seen ten or more times. The chain couples TRBV28 to TRBJ2-2; D remains unclear. CDR1 is MDHEN, CDR2 SYDVKM, per germline. The V and J ends lost 2 bases and 4 bases respectively, with 11 bases between them. The CDR3 is 15 residues long. The CDR3 DNA sequence: TGTGCCAGCAGTTTAATCGCCAGGAGCACCGGGGAGCTGTTTTTT. This translates into CASSLIARSTGELFF.